Following are 28 T cell receptor beta chains from one sample sequenced in a study of control samples from healthy donors and cancer patients (dated by TCRdb to 2018 to 2021). Library preparation employed the immunoSEQ multiplex PCR assay. TCRdb limited this immuneACCESS table to in-frame rearrangements with V and J called. A share of clones is missing; checked studies link under half to unresolved V genes, and the rest is unexplained. Present in this sample are about 60,000 clones, about 82% of which were seen just once. The top ten clonotypes cover nearly 5.5% of the sample. Sequenced: blood. The receptors were sampled from a man aged 35-49 years in good health.

CDR3 sequence: CASSTQQGRVGAFF. In DNA, the CDR3 is TGTGCCAGCAGTACTCAACAGGGAAGGGTGGGAGCTTTCTTT. This chain joins TRBV27 and TRBJ1-1; TRBD1 is a possible D gene (6 bases). Trimming removed 5 bases from V and 10 bases from J, with 20 bases in between. The V gene's germline CDR1 is MNHEY and CDR2 SMNVEV (reference sequence). The CDR3 has 14 amino acids.

V and J are TRBV30 and TRBJ2-1; 9 bases line up with TRBD1. Germline trimming cut 2 bases from V and 4 bases from J; bases unmatched to any gene: 6. Germline lookup yields CDR1 GTSNPN and CDR2 SVGIG (reference sequence). This CDR3 spans 15 amino acids. In nucleotides, the CDR3 is TGTGCCTGGAGTTTCACAGGGGGCGCGTACAATGAGCAGTTCTTC. This encodes CAWSFTGGAYNEQFF.

This chain links TRBV4-3 with TRBJ2-1; 13 bases match TRBD2. V trimming: 5 bases; J trimming: 5 bases; junction bases outside the gene matches: 15. Germline CDR1 is LGHNA and CDR2 is YSLEER. The CDR3 sequence is 19 residues long. CDR3 residues: CASSKLRTSGSGANNEQFF. For the CDR3, the DNA is TGCGCCAGCAGCAAACTTCGGACTAGCGGGAGTGGGGCTAACAATGAGCAGTTCTTC.

The chain is built from TRBV27 and TRBJ2-7; tentatively, D is TRBD1 or TRBD2 (5 bases each). Trimming removed 2 bases at V and 3 bases at J, with 14 bases between. Germline V gene lookup returns CDR1 MNHEY and CDR2 SMNVEV (reference sequence). The CDR3 has 15 residues. In nucleotides, the CDR3 is TGTGCCAGCAGTTTAGTCGGCGCAGGGAGCTACGAGCAGTACTTC. It codes for CASSLVGAGSYEQYF.

The chain uses TRBV5-8 and TRBJ2-1, with 7 bases that match TRBD1. In germline, CDR1 is SGHTS, CDR2 YDEGEE. V gave up 0 bases and J gave up 1 base; unmatched junction bases: 7. CDR3 length: 17 amino acids. CDR3 coding DNA: TGTGCCAGCAGCTTGGCCGGCAGGGGGTGGTCCTACAATGAGCAGTTCTTC. Its protein is CASSLAGRGWSYNEQFF.

The chain couples TRBV28 to TRBJ1-4; TRBD1 is a possible D gene (6 bases). This CDR3 comprises 13 residues. The germline CDR1 and CDR2 sequences are MDHEN and SYDVKM. V dropped 6 bases and J dropped 8 bases, with 13 bases sitting between them. The CDR3 loop reads CASRNRVNEKLFF. CDR3 bases: TGTGCCAGCAGGAACAGGGTAAACGAAAAACTGTTTTTT.

The rearrangement uses TRBV15 and TRBJ2-3, with TRBD1 matching over 8 bases. With 5 bases clipped from V and 2 bases from J, the junction kept 6 bases outside the gene matches. Germline V CDR1 and CDR2: LNHNV, YYDKDF (reference sequence). This CDR3 contains 15 residues. CDR3 bases: TGTGCCACCAGCCCCGACAGGGGACACACAGATACGCAGTATTTT. Amino acids: CATSPDRGHTDTQYF.

The chain recombines TRBV6-1 with TRBJ2-2; no reliable D call. The germline V gene has CDR1 MNHNS and CDR2 SASEGT. The CDR3 is made up of 13 amino acids. V was pared by 1 base and J by 5 bases, with 5 bases between. The DNA of the CDR3 is TGTGCCAGCAGTGAAGAGGAAACCGGGGAGCTGTTTTTT. Translation: CASSEEETGELFF.

The CDR3 sequence: CASSVGLAGDIYEQYF. The CDR3, as DNA: TGTGCCAGCAGCGTGGGACTAGCGGGAGATATCTACGAGCAGTACTTC. This sequence joins TRBV5-4 and TRBJ2-7; 14 bases align to TRBD2. V was clipped by 4 bases and J by 3 bases; unmatched bases: 6. Germline V CDR1 and CDR2: SGHNT, YYREEE (reference sequence). This CDR3 spans 16 amino acids.

The chain joins TRBV12-3 or TRBV12-4 to TRBJ1-2; no clear D gene. The CDR3 covers 12 residues. The V gene lost 8 bases and the J gene lost 7 bases, with 14 bases spanning the gap. The CDR3 DNA is TGTGCCAGCTCTTTTTTGGGTGGTGGCTACACCTTC. Translation: CASSFLGGGYTF.

The chain is built from TRBV7-5 and TRBJ2-1; the table's D call TRBD1 went unverified against the DNA. TRBV7-5 corresponds to a pseudogene. This CDR3 has 17 amino acids. This CDR3 reads CARSQEVGDRVVDEQFF. In DNA, the CDR3 is TGTGCCAGAAGTCAAGAGGTCGGGGACAGGGTGGTCGATGAGCAGTTCTTC.

This clone was recorded only once. The gene calls are TRBV27 and TRBJ2-1; possible D gene TRBD2, 5 bases. The CDR3 runs to 16 residues. Germline V lookup: CDR1 MNHEY, CDR2 SMNVEV (reference sequence). With 3 bases removed from V and 6 bases from J, the gap between germline ends came to 18 bases. CDR3 nucleotide sequence: TGTGCCAGCAGTTTCGCCCGGACTGTTCTTGGCAATGAGCAGTTCTTC. Translated: CASSFARTVLGNEQFF.

The chain carries TRBV24-1 and TRBJ2-1; D is uncertain. The CDR3 is made up of 13 amino acids. Germline V gene lookup returns CDR1 KGHDR and CDR2 SFDVKD. The V end lost 7 bases, the J end lost 0 bases, and 6 bases lay between the germline ends. CDR3: CATSDSSYNEQFF. Written as DNA, the CDR3 is TGTGCCACCAGCGATAGCTCCTACAATGAGCAGTTCTTC.

V usage is TRBV14 and J usage is TRBJ2-5; D remains unclear. In germline, CDR1 is SGHDN, CDR2 FVKESK. The CDR3 is 15 residues long. V lost 0 bases and J lost 4, with 12 bases in between. CDR3 loop: CASSQDPGPLETQYF. DNA of the CDR3: TGTGCCAGCAGCCAAGATCCCGGACCTTTAGAGACCCAGTACTTC.

The chain links TRBV29-1 to TRBJ1-2, with D tentatively TRBD1 (5 bases). V lost 8 bases, J lost 3 bases, and 13 bases lay in between. CDR1 and CDR2 (germline): SQVTM, ANQGSEA. CDR3 length equals 12 residues. Here the CDR3 reads CSLSRGDYGYTF. The CDR3 DNA reads as TGCAGCCTTTCGCGGGGCGACTATGGCTACACCTTC.

V is TRBV12-3 or TRBV12-4 and J is TRBJ2-3; tentative D call: TRBD2 (6 bases). This CDR3 is built from 13 residues. V was pared by 5 bases and J by 8 bases, with 14 bases between. CDR3 amino acids: CASSLAGGGTQYF. In nucleotides, the CDR3 is TGTGCCAGCAGTCTCGCCGGGGGAGGTACGCAGTATTTT.

This clone was seen just once. V and J are TRBV4-3 and TRBJ1-2; perhaps TRBD1 as D (5 bases). CDR3 size: 15 residues. Trimming cost V 2 bases and J 2 bases, with 12 bases left between them. Germline lookup yields CDR1 LGHNA and CDR2 YSLEER. The CDR3, as DNA: TGCGCCAGCAGCCAATTCTCTACAGGAAACTATGGCTACACCTTC. As protein: CASSQFSTGNYGYTF.

The chain is built from TRBV2 and TRBJ2-5; no clear D gene. The V gene's germline CDR1 is SNHLY and CDR2 FYNNEI. The germline V and J ends were trimmed by 3 bases and 0 bases, with 14 bases remaining between them. This CDR3 is 16 amino acids long. CDR3 amino acids: CASSEATKPYQETQYF. In nucleotides, the CDR3 is TGTGCCAGCAGTGAGGCCACTAAACCGTACCAAGAGACCCAGTACTTC. Full variable domain (outside the CDR3, taken from reference TRBV2 and TRBJ2-5): EPEVTQTPSHQVTQMGQEVILRCVPISNHLYFYWYRQILGQKVEFLVSFYNNEISEKSEIFDDQFSVERPDGSNFTLKIRSTKLEDSAMYFCASSEATKPYQETQYFGPGTRLLVL.

The chain employs TRBV7-9 and TRBJ2-1; 14 bases agree with TRBD2. J was trimmed by 6 bases and V by 5 bases; bases with no gene match: 6. The CDR3 length is 16 residues. The germline V gene encodes CDR1 SEHNR and CDR2 FQNEAQ (reference sequence). CDR3 sequence: CASSHGLAGGGNEQFF. CDR3 nucleotides: TGTGCCAGCAGCCACGGACTAGCGGGAGGAGGCAATGAGCAGTTCTTC.

This chain connects TRBV5-1 to TRBJ2-1, with D possibly TRBD2 on 6 matching bases. The CDR3 has 12 residues. The ends were cut back, 7 bases at V and 5 bases at J, with 10 bases in the middle. Per germline, CDR1 SGHRS and CDR2 YFSETQ. CDR3 in DNA: TGCGCCAGCGGGGGGACCAACAATGAGCAGTTCTTC. This codes for CASGGTNNEQFF.

A few counts support this clone. This chain joins TRBV18 and TRBJ2-7, with 9 bases matching TRBD1. The germline V gene encodes CDR1 KGHSH and CDR2 LQKENI. J lost 0 bases, V lost 2 bases, and 2 bases had no gene match. This CDR3 contains 15 residues. This CDR3 reads CASSPTGQGSYEQYF. DNA for the CDR3: TGTGCCAGCTCACCAACGGGACAGGGCTCCTACGAGCAGTACTTC.

V and J are TRBV19 and TRBJ2-5; D uncertain. The V gene lost 2 bases and the J gene lost 7 bases, with 17 bases spanning the gap. Germline V gene sequence: CDR1 LNHDA, CDR2 SQIVND (reference sequence). The CDR3 is 15 residues long. The CDR3 DNA reads TGTGCCAGTAGTATAACCCATGGGTTCGGCGGGACCCAGTACTTC. Its translation: CASSITHGFGGTQYF.

The chain combines TRBV2 with TRBJ1-2; 7 positions agree with TRBD1. V lost 6 bases, J lost 3 bases, and 10 bases stayed unmatched. Germline lookup yields CDR1 SNHLY and CDR2 FYNNEI. The CDR3 has 15 amino acids. The CDR3 spells CASSVGRGNDYGYTF. Written as DNA, the CDR3 is TGTGCCAGCAGCGTAGGCAGGGGGAACGACTATGGCTACACCTTC.

V and J are TRBV2 and TRBJ2-4; the D gene is possibly TRBD1 (6 bases). V lost 4 bases and J lost 8, with 12 bases in between. Germline CDR1 and CDR2: SNHLY and FYNNEI. CDR3 length: 13 amino acids. CDR3 sequence reads: CASSVTGWDIQYF. The CDR3 bases are TGTGCCAGCAGTGTTACAGGGTGGGACATTCAGTACTTC.

The chain couples TRBV27 to TRBJ1-6; tentatively, D is TRBD1 (5 bases). Germline assignment: CDR1 MNHEY and CDR2 SMNVEV (reference sequence). This CDR3 has 15 residues. Trimming took 5 bases from V and 9 from J, leaving 17 bases between them. The CDR3 region is CASSPQGIFSSPLHF. CDR3 nucleotides: TGTGCCAGCAGTCCTCAGGGAATCTTTTCTTCACCCCTCCACTTT.

This chain joins TRBV18 and TRBJ2-7; D might be TRBD2 (5 bases). The germline CDR1 and CDR2 sequences are KGHSH and LQKENI. The CDR3 contains 16 residues. Trimming pared 0 bases from V and 5 bases from J, leaving 17 bases between. Written as DNA, the CDR3 is TGTGCCAGCTCACCACCGATTTACACTAGTCCCCACGAGCAGTACTTC. Amino acids: CASSPPIYTSPHEQYF.

The sample holds many counts of this clone. As DNA, the CDR3 is TGTGCCAGCAGTTCTTTTGCGGGGGTAAAAGAGACCCAGTACTTC. Protein: CASSSFAGVKETQYF. The gene calls are TRBV6-6 and TRBJ2-5; 7 positions match TRBD2. Germline CDR1 MNHNY, CDR2 SVGAGI (reference sequence). Germline trimming cut 4 bases from V and 3 bases from J; bases unmatched to any gene: 8. The CDR3 consists of 15 residues.

CDR3 sequence reads: CASAAGPTGELFF. DNA for the CDR3: TGCGCCAGCGCCGCGGGGCCCACCGGGGAGCTGTTTTTT. The V and J genes are TRBV5-1 and TRBJ2-2; D is possibly TRBD2 (6 bases). This CDR3 is built from 13 residues. CDR1 SGHRS and CDR2 YFSETQ come from the germline V gene. Trimming took 7 bases from V and 4 from J, leaving 11 bases between them.